This TCR beta chain was identified during a study of control samples from healthy donors and cancer patients. Assay used: immunoSEQ multiplex PCR; TCRdb lists only in-frame clones, some missing. In the table there are about 140,000 clones, roughly 89% of which are singletons. CDR3 size: 14 residues. V lost 3 bases, J lost 11 bases, and 17 bases lay in between. Germline CDR1 and CDR2: MDHEN and SYDVKM. The specimen sequenced was blood. The V call is TRBV28, the J call TRBJ2-1, with D perhaps being TRBD1 or TRBD2 (5 bases each). This TCR derives from a man under 40 in good health. This CDR3 is CASSLGTQSAKQFF. CDR3 DNA: TGTGCCAGCAGTTTGGGGACCCAATCGGCGAAGCAGTTCTTC.